The 9 T cell receptor beta chains below were found in one sample sequenced in a study of shared clonotypes between healthy human individuals. Clones were read by immunoSEQ multiplex PCR, and TCRdb kept only the in-frame ones, dropping some. The data contain 2 million to 2.5 million clones, roughly 93% of them seen just once; the ten biggest clones take up 0.35% to 0.45%. Input material: naive CD4+ T cells from PBMCs. Subset here: CD45RA+ positively selected. The receptors were sampled from a man between 18 and 35 years old in good health. Some clones in this sample may be carry-over from other donors' samples.

The V gene is TRBV9, the J gene TRBJ2-3, with 14 nucleotides matching TRBD2. The CDR3 totals 17 residues. Germline V CDR1 and CDR2: SGDLS, YYNGEE. Trimming took 3 bases from V and 3 from J; bases not matched to a gene: 6. CDR3 protein: CASSEGLAGALTDTQYF. The DNA for the CDR3 is TGTGCCAGCAGCGAGGGACTAGCGGGAGCATTGACAGATACGCAGTATTTT. Looking up the rest from reference TRBV9 and TRBJ2-3 gives the full variable domain: DSGVTQTPKHLITATGQRVTLRCSPRSGDLSVYWYQQSLDQGLQFLIQYYNGEERAKGNILERFSAQQFPDLHSELNLSSLELGDSALYFCASSEGLAGALTDTQYFGPGTRLTVL.

The rearrangement links TRBV28 to TRBJ1-4; the match to TRBD1 covers 7 bases. Germline values: CDR1 MDHEN, CDR2 SYDVKM. The CDR3 spans 14 residues. The junction had 10 bases not matched to a gene; V was cut back by 10 bases and J by 5 bases. This chain's CDR3 is CAISSGGQNEKLFF. Here the CDR3 DNA reads TGTGCCATCTCCTCAGGGGGTCAGAATGAAAAACTGTTTTTT.

The chain couples TRBV6-5 to TRBJ1-4; weak D call: TRBD1 (6 bases). V lost 5 bases and J lost 10, with 14 bases in between. The CDR3 is made up of 13 amino acids. Germline CDR1 and CDR2: MNHEY and SVGAGI. The CDR3 DNA reads TGTGCCAGCAGTCCCCGGACAGCCGGAAAACTGTTTTTT. Encoded protein: CASSPRTAGKLFF.

Regarding this clone: The identical CDR3 is also encoded by other nucleotide sequences in the sample. The chain links TRBV5-1 to TRBJ1-1; D is unresolved. Germline CDR1 SGHRS, CDR2 YFSETQ. Trimming pared 0 bases from V and 0 bases from J, leaving 6 bases between. This CDR3 is built from 14 residues. The CDR3 bases are TGCGCCAGCAGCTTGGTCGGGATGAACACTGAAGCTTTCTTT. Amino acid sequence: CASSLVGMNTEAFF.

This rearrangement joins TRBV4-2 to TRBJ1-4; D may be TRBD1 (6 bases). With 1 base removed from V and 2 bases from J, the gap between germline ends came to 11 bases. This CDR3 has 16 amino acids. Germline V gene data show CDR1 as LGHNA and CDR2 as YNFKEQ. The CDR3: CASSQAQGYTNEKLFF. DNA for the CDR3: TGTGCCAGCAGCCAAGCCCAGGGGTACACTAATGAAAAACTGTTTTTT.

The rearrangement uses TRBV15 and TRBJ2-4; the match to TRBD1 covers 10 bases. In germline, CDR1 is LNHNV, CDR2 YYDKDF (reference sequence). V lost 2 bases to trimming and J lost 8 bases; unmatched junction nucleotides: 9. This CDR3 comprises 16 residues. In DNA, the CDR3 is TGTGCCACCAGCAGACACCGACAGGGGGCTGGGGACATTCAGTACTTC. It encodes CATSRHRQGAGDIQYF.

The rearrangement uses TRBV6-5 and TRBJ2-2, with 9 bases fitting TRBD2. Germline assignment: CDR1 MNHEY and CDR2 SVGAGI. J gave up 6 bases and V 6 bases, and 8 bases lay outside the gene matches. CDR3 length: 15 residues. The CDR3 DNA is TGTGCCAGCAGATTACTAGCGGGCACAGCCGGGGAGCTGTTTTTT. The encoded protein is CASRLLAGTAGELFF.

The chain recombines TRBV7-9 with TRBJ1-4; TRBD1 matches at 7 bases. Germline CDR1 is SEHNR and CDR2 is FQNEAQ (reference sequence). V gave up 5 bases and J gave up 10 bases; unmatched junction bases: 13. The CDR3 is 15 residues long. CDR3 in amino acids: CASSPGEGASGKLFF. DNA of the CDR3: TGTGCCAGCAGCCCCGGGGAGGGGGCTAGCGGAAAACTGTTTTTT.

This chain links TRBV7-3 with TRBJ2-5, with TRBD2 as a possible D gene (6 bases). The V and J ends lost 4 bases and 5 bases respectively, with 11 bases between them. This CDR3 region has 13 residues. Germline V gene sequence: CDR1 SGHTA, CDR2 FQGTGA. CDR3 sequence: CASSSEGWETQYF. CDR3 coding DNA: TGTGCCAGCAGCTCGGAGGGTTGGGAGACCCAGTACTTC.